These 31 T cell receptor beta chains originate from one sample sequenced in a study of T cells in women clearing cervical HPV infection. The assay was immunoSEQ multiplex PCR, and TCRdb's table has in-frame clones only and misses some. This sample's table has 45,000 to 50,000 clones. Sequencing was performed on blood buffy coat. These receptors were collected from a woman aged 18 to 75 with a cervical HPV16 infection that either progressed to CIN3+ or cleared (not recorded which).

Worth noting for this clone: The observed sequence ends 3 residues before the CDR3 terminus, with the missing tail filled in from the germline J gene. This chain links TRBV18 with TRBJ1-4; 7 bases fit TRBD1. J was trimmed by 5 bases and V by 3 bases; bases with no gene match: 3. The germline V gene encodes CDR1 KGHSH and CDR2 LQKENI. The CDR3 consists of 14 residues. The covered CDR3 bases are TGTGCCAGCTCACCGGACAGGACGAATGAAAAA. Its translation: CASSPDRTNEK. Given in full, the CDR3 is CASSPDRTNEKLFF. The complete variable domain, with remaining parts taken from reference TRBV18 and TRBJ1-4, reads NAGVMQNPRHLVRRRGQEARLRCSPMKGHSHVYWYRQLPEEGLKFMVYLQKENIIDESGMPKERFSAEFPKEGPSILRIQQVVRGDSAAYFCASSPDRTNEKLFFGSGTQLSVL.

Concerning this clone: The missing CDR3 end, 3 residues past where the read stops, is filled in from the germline J gene. The chain links TRBV30 to TRBJ1-1, with unresolved D. The CDR3 sequence is 13 residues long. The germline V gene has CDR1 GTSNPN and CDR2 SVGIG (reference sequence). V was cut by 5 bases and J by 1 base, with 11 bases left in between. This CDR3 reads CAWAGLSNTEAFF. The part of the CDR3 DNA that was read is TGTGCCTGGGCGGGGTTGTCGAACACTGAA.

A note on this clone: Read data end 3 residues before the CDR3 end; the end is taken from the germline J gene. The chain joins TRBV19 to TRBJ2-5; 8 bases agree with TRBD1. The CDR3 is 15 residues long. Germline V gene data show CDR1 as LNHDA and CDR2 as SQIVND (reference sequence). Unmatched junction bases numbered 8, after V lost 6 bases and J lost 2 bases. This CDR3 is CASRRGQERQETQYF. The CDR3 bases that were read are TGTGCCAGTAGAAGGGGACAGGAGCGACAAGAGACC.

Concerning this clone itself: Read data end 3 residues before the CDR3 end; the end is taken from the germline J gene. The rearrangement links TRBV2 to TRBJ2-5, with 7 bases aligning to TRBD2. Germline values: CDR1 SNHLY, CDR2 FYNNEI. The CDR3 runs 17 residues. V dropped 0 bases and J dropped 0; count of bases not matched to a gene: 7. This CDR3 is CASSEAAGGGYQETQYF. Incomplete CDR3 DNA: TGTGCCAGCAGTGAAGCGGCCGGCGGGGGATACCAAGAGACC.

To note about this clone: The read ends 3 residues before the CDR3 terminus; that terminus is restored from the germline J gene. The chain combines TRBV4-2 with TRBJ2-3; a weak D match, TRBD2 (7 bases). The CDR3 loop spans 16 amino acids. The V end was cut by 4 bases, the J end by 1 base, with 15 bases between. The germline V gene encodes CDR1 LGHNA and CDR2 YNFKEQ. The CDR3 spells CASSLDGEGGTDTQYF. The CDR3 DNA, read in part, is TGTGCCAGCAGCCTCGACGGGGAGGGGGGCACAGATACG.

In the case of this clone: One junction end disagrees with the germline gene, perhaps due to a read error. The DNA ends 3 residues before the CDR3 does, and the rest of the CDR3 is filled in from the germline J gene. The chain has TRBV7-7 and TRBJ1-1; weak D call: TRBD1 (5 bases). This CDR3 contains 14 residues. Germline V gene lookup returns CDR1 SSHAT and CDR2 FNYEAQ (reference sequence). CDR3 sequence reads: CASSLDTGLETAFF. The DNA read from the CDR3 is TGTGCTAGCAGCTTAGACACAGGATTAGAGACA.

Partial CDR3 DNA: TGCGCCAGCAGCCAGAGGGAAACAGGGATGCAGCCC. This sequence encodes CASSQRETGMQP. Given in full, the CDR3 is CASSQRETGMQPQHF. This chain connects TRBV4-1 to TRBJ1-5; TRBD1 might be the D (6 bases). The read terminates 3 residues ahead of where the CDR3 ends, so the germline J gene completes it. This CDR3 contains 15 residues. Trimming took off 3 bases at V and 7 bases at J, with 16 bases between the two ends. Germline CDR1 MGHRA, CDR2 YSYEKL.

In the case of this clone: Coverage ceases 3 residues before the CDR3 finishes, and the germline J gene fills in the end. The gene calls are TRBV29-1 and TRBJ2-1; 9 positions agree with TRBD1. This CDR3 spans 15 amino acids. Germline CDR1 and CDR2: SQVTM and ANQGSEA. The V and J ends lost 6 bases and 4 bases, in that order; junction bases with no gene match: 10. The part of the CDR3 DNA that was read is TGCAGCGTCAAGACGCCGGGACAGGGATACAATGAG. It is translated as CSVKTPGQGYNE. The whole CDR3 is CSVKTPGQGYNEQFF.

Remarks on this clone: The read comes to an end 3 residues before the CDR3 does, leaving the germline J gene to fill in the end. The chain couples TRBV6-4 to TRBJ2-3; TRBD2 matches 9 bases. CDR1 and CDR2 from the germline V gene are MRHNA and SNTAGT. After removal of 7 bases from V and 3 bases from J, the junction contained 8 bases not matched to a gene. The CDR3 contains 15 residues. The CDR3 is CASTPTSGGTDTQYF. The covered CDR3 bases are TGTGCCAGCACTCCGACTAGCGGAGGGACAGATACG.

Points on this clone: Read sequence stops 3 residues before the CDR3 end, and the germline J gene provides the missing end. The V and J genes are TRBV18 and TRBJ1-1; D is unclear. The germline V and J ends were trimmed by 4 bases and 4 bases, with 10 bases remaining between them. The length of the CDR3 is 13 residues. Germline CDR1 and CDR2: KGHSH and LQKENI. This CDR3 reads CASSRSQGTEAFF. CDR3 DNA, as far as it was read: TGTGCCAGCTCACGGTCTCAAGGCACTGAA.

Regarding this clone: The DNA ends 3 residues before the CDR3 does, and the rest of the CDR3 is filled in from the germline J gene. The chain combines TRBV30 with TRBJ1-5, with D unresolved. The germline CDR1 and CDR2 sequences are GTSNPN and SVGIG (reference sequence). Trimming stripped 3 bases from V and 2 bases from J, with 11 bases between. The CDR3 extends over 14 amino acids. The covered CDR3 bases are TGTGCCTGGAGCACGACTGCTGGCAATCAGCCC. It encodes CAWSTTAGNQP. The full-length CDR3 reads as CAWSTTAGNQPQHF.

Note on this clone: The read comes to an end 3 residues before the CDR3 does, leaving the germline J gene to fill in the end. This sequence joins TRBV20-1 and TRBJ2-2, with D possibly TRBD1 on 6 matching bases. CDR3 length: 15 residues. Trimming shortened V by 6 bases and J by 1 base, and 15 bases separated the two germline ends. The germline V gene has CDR1 DFQATT and CDR2 SNEGSKA (reference sequence). The CDR3 DNA, read in part, is TGCAGTGCCGGAGGACAGAGCATGAACACCGGGGAG. Translation: CSAGGQSMNTGE. The whole CDR3 sequence reads CSAGGQSMNTGELFF.

Turning to this clone: Read data end 3 residues before the CDR3 end; the end is taken from the germline J gene. The chain carries TRBV19 and TRBJ2-4; D assignment may be TRBD1 or TRBD2 (5 bases each). Germline V lookup: CDR1 LNHDA, CDR2 SQIVND (reference sequence). CDR3 length equals 13 residues. V lost 7 bases and J lost 5, with 12 bases in between. Partial CDR3 DNA: TGTGCCAGTATGGGCAGGGAGCAAAACATT. Translated: CASMGREQNI. The full CDR3 sequence reads CASMGREQNIQYF. Full variable domain (rest looked up from reference TRBV19 and TRBJ2-4): DGGITQSPKYLFRKEGQNVTLSCEQNLNHDAMYWYRQDPGQGLRLIYYSQIVNDFQKGDIAEGYSVSREKKESFPLTVTSAQKNPTAFYLCASMGREQNIQYFGAGTRLSVL.

About this clone: The read terminates 3 residues before the CDR3 end, so the remaining end is supplied by the germline J gene. The chain carries TRBV5-1 and TRBJ2-3, with 11 nucleotides matching TRBD2. The CDR3 is 16 amino acids. With 0 bases clipped from V and 5 bases from J, the junction kept 5 bases outside the gene matches. Germline V gene data show CDR1 as SGHRS and CDR2 as YFSETQ. The CDR3 here is CASSLDSGRGGDTQYF. Partial CDR3 DNA: TGCGCCAGCAGCTTGGATAGCGGGAGGGGCGGAGATACG. The full variable domain, in which reference TRBV5-1 and TRBJ2-3 provide the parts outside the CDR3, is KAGVTQTPRYLIKTRGQQVTLSCSPISGHRSVSWYQQTPGQGLQFLFEYFSETQRNKGNFPGRFSGRQFSNSRSEMNVSTLELGDSALYLCASSLDSGRGGDTQYFGPGTRLTVL.

On this clone: The read is 3 residues too short to cover the CDR3 end, so that end is filled in from the germline J gene. The genes are TRBV7-9 and TRBJ2-1, with 8 bases identical to TRBD1. The CDR3 contains 14 residues. Trimming removed 4 bases from V and 8 bases from J; junction bases left unmatched: 7. CDR1 SEHNR and CDR2 FQNEAQ come from the germline V gene (reference sequence). CDR3 loop: CASSSTGVEDEQFF. CDR3 DNA, as far as it was read: TGTGCCAGCAGCTCGACAGGGGTTGAGGATGAG.

Note on this clone: The read ends 3 residues early relative to the CDR3; the germline J gene fills the gap. The chain couples TRBV10-1 to TRBJ2-1; 7 bases fit TRBD2. The germline V gene has CDR1 WNHNN and CDR2 SYGVQD (reference sequence). V dropped 8 bases and J dropped 9; count of bases not matched to a gene: 10. This CDR3 contains 13 residues. The CDR3 sequence: CASAPGGSGEQFF. Partial CDR3 DNA: TGCGCCAGCGCCCCGGGGGGTAGTGGTGAG.

Concerning this clone: The read finishes 3 residues shy of the CDR3 end, and the germline J gene is used to complete it. The chain links TRBV2 to TRBJ2-3; 7 positions match TRBD1. Germline CDR1 and CDR2: SNHLY and FYNNEI. With V trimmed by 6 bases and J by 0 bases, 3 bases remained unmatched. The CDR3 extends over 14 amino acids. Incomplete CDR3 DNA: TGTGCCAGCAGGAGGGGGCTAAGCACAGATACG. It specifies CASRRGLSTDT. The CDR3 in full is CASRRGLSTDTQYF.

On this clone itself: The sequenced fragment ends 3 residues before the CDR3 boundary, so the rest is inferred from the germline J gene. The V gene is TRBV29-1, the J gene TRBJ2-7; D may be TRBD1 (5 bases). Germline CDR1 is SQVTM and CDR2 is ANQGSEA. V was cut by 7 bases and J by 0 bases, with 10 bases left in between. The CDR3 is made up of 12 amino acids. CDR3 sequence reads: CSAQGSSYEQYF. The CDR3 DNA, read in part, is TGCAGCGCCCAGGGCAGCTCCTACGAG.

As regards this clone: At one end, the junction sequence differs from germline, possibly due to a read error. Read sequence stops 3 residues before the CDR3 end, and the germline J gene provides the missing end. V gene TRBV19 combines with J gene TRBJ1-2; D ambiguous. The CDR3 length is 13 residues. CDR1 and CDR2 (germline): LNHDA, SQIVND (reference sequence). This chain's CDR3 is CTSSIDLLAGYTF. CDR3 DNA (partial): TGTACCAGTAGTATAGATCTACTCGCTGGC.

As concerns this clone: The read terminates 3 residues ahead of where the CDR3 ends, so the germline J gene completes it. The chain carries TRBV5-1 and TRBJ2-5; D perhaps matches TRBD1 (6 bases). This CDR3 is built from 15 residues. CDR1 and CDR2 (germline): SGHRS, YFSETQ. V lost 1 base and J 3 bases, leaving 13 bases between the germline ends. The sequenced part of the CDR3 DNA is TGCGCCAGCAGCTTGTCAGGCAGGGGAGAAGAGACC. Residues: CASSLSGRGEET. The complete CDR3 reads CASSLSGRGEETQYF.

In regard to this clone: The CDR3 extends 3 residues past the end of the read, so its final part is completed from the germline J gene. The chain employs TRBV13 and TRBJ2-2; D ambiguous. This CDR3 spans 16 amino acids. The ends were cut back, 7 bases at V and 6 bases at J, with 21 bases in the middle. In germline, CDR1 is PRHDT, CDR2 FYEKMQ (reference sequence). CDR3 DNA (partial): TGTGCCAGCACCAACGAGGCAGAGACTGAGGCCGGGGAG. Its protein is CASTNEAETEAGE. The CDR3, in full, reads CASTNEAETEAGELFF.

In the case of this clone: One junction end disagrees with the germline gene, perhaps due to a read error. The read halts 3 residues ahead of the CDR3 end, with the missing end drawn from the germline J gene. The chain carries TRBV30 and TRBJ1-2, with 10 nucleotides matching TRBD1. The germline gives CDR1 GTSNPN, CDR2 SVGIG (reference sequence). This CDR3 has 18 residues. This CDR3 reads CVWSTARGGQGPNYGYTF. The DNA read from the CDR3 is TGTGTCTGGAGTACGGCGCGGGGGGGACAGGGGCCTAACTATGGC.

Note on this clone: Read data end 3 residues before the CDR3 end; the end is taken from the germline J gene. This chain joins TRBV20-1 and TRBJ1-1; D may be TRBD1 (5 bases). Trimming cost V 2 bases and J 7 bases, with 17 bases left between them. Germline V gives CDR1 DFQATT, CDR2 SNEGSKA (reference sequence). This CDR3 is built from 14 residues. CDR3 loop: CSARPPGREYEAFF. The covered CDR3 bases are TGCAGTGCTAGACCCCCGGGCAGGGAGTATGAA.

On this clone: The observed sequence ends 3 residues before the CDR3 terminus, with the missing tail filled in from the germline J gene. This chain uses TRBV7-6 with TRBJ2-2, with 7 bases aligning to TRBD1. This CDR3 region has 15 residues. The germline gives CDR1 SGHVS, CDR2 FNYEAQ. V trimming: 6 bases; J trimming: 5 bases; junction bases outside the gene matches: 9. Here the CDR3 reads CASSSTGTDTGELFF. The DNA read from the CDR3 is TGTGCCAGCAGTTCTACCGGGACAGATACCGGGGAG.

Regarding this clone: The CDR3 goes on 3 residues after the read ends, and that part is filled in from the germline J gene. The chain carries TRBV5-1 and TRBJ2-3; D is perhaps TRBD1 (5 bases). CDR1 is SGHRS, CDR2 YFSETQ, per germline. This CDR3 has 15 residues. The V gene lost 2 bases and the J gene lost 1 base, with 11 bases spanning the gap. The sequenced CDR3 bases are TGCGCCAGCAGCTTTCAACAGGCTGGCACAGATACG. Residues: CASSFQQAGTDT. The full CDR3 protein is CASSFQQAGTDTQYF.

On this clone itself: The read ends 3 residues before the CDR3 terminus; that terminus is restored from the germline J gene. The chain employs TRBV7-3 and TRBJ1-1; 8 nucleotides align to TRBD1. Germline CDR1 SGHTA, CDR2 FQGTGA. The J segment lost 4 bases and the V segment lost 5 bases, leaving 9 bases of the junction unmatched. CDR3 length: 15 residues. CDR3 DNA, as far as it was read: TGTGCCAGCAGCCCAAGGACAGGGTCGGCCACTGAA. It yields the protein CASSPRTGSATE. The full CDR3 reads CASSPRTGSATEAFF.

For this clone: The read ends 3 residues early relative to the CDR3; the germline J gene fills the gap. The J gene is TRBJ2-7, the V gene TRBV20-1; TRBD2 matches 13 bases. The CDR3 consists of 15 residues. The V and J ends lost 4 bases and 3 bases, in that order; junction bases with no gene match: 6. CDR1 is DFQATT and CDR2 is SNEGSKA in the germline V gene (reference sequence). The covered CDR3 bases are TGCAGTGCTACGGGACTAGCGGGGACTAACTACGAG. The encoded protein is CSATGLAGTNYE. The whole CDR3 is CSATGLAGTNYEQYF.

Comment on this clone: The sequenced fragment ends 3 residues before the CDR3 boundary, so the rest is inferred from the germline J gene. The chain combines TRBV5-1 with TRBJ2-4, with D possibly TRBD1 on 5 matching bases. In germline, CDR1 is SGHRS, CDR2 YFSETQ. The length of the CDR3 is 14 residues. The CDR3 protein is CASSRDSFQETQYF. Partial CDR3 DNA: TGCGCCAGCAGTCGTGACAGTTTCCAAGAGACT.

On this clone itself: Read coverage stops 3 residues before the CDR3 terminus; the germline J gene supplies the remainder. The genes are TRBV7-9 and TRBJ2-3; D perhaps matches TRBD1 (6 bases). This CDR3 is 12 amino acids long. Deletions cut 7 bases from V and 6 bases from J, with 11 bases between. Per germline, CDR1 SEHNR and CDR2 FQNEAQ (reference sequence). CDR3 sequence reads: CASTGQSDTQYF. Incomplete CDR3 DNA: TGTGCCAGCACCGGACAGTCTGATACG.

On this clone itself: The read ends 3 residues shy of where the CDR3 ends; the end is completed using the germline J gene. The chain recombines TRBV20-1 with TRBJ2-1; a possible D gene is TRBD1 (5 bases). The V end was cut by 0 bases, the J end by 8 bases, with 14 bases between. The length of the CDR3 is 14 residues. Germline V CDR1 and CDR2: DFQATT, SNEGSKA (reference sequence). The sequenced part of the CDR3 DNA is TGCAGTGCTAGAGACAGGGCTAGGTCCGATGAG. It is translated as CSARDRARSDE. The whole CDR3 is CSARDRARSDEQFF.

As regards this clone: The read terminates 3 residues ahead of where the CDR3 ends, so the germline J gene completes it. The rearrangement uses TRBV7-3 and TRBJ2-3; 7 nucleotides line up with TRBD2. With 10 bases clipped from V and 1 base from J, the junction kept 8 bases outside the gene matches. The CDR3 totals 14 residues. Germline V gene sequence: CDR1 SGHTA, CDR2 FQGTGA. The CDR3 here is CATRSSGGTDTQYF. CDR3 DNA, as far as it was read: TGTGCCACCAGATCTAGCGGAGGCACAGATACG.